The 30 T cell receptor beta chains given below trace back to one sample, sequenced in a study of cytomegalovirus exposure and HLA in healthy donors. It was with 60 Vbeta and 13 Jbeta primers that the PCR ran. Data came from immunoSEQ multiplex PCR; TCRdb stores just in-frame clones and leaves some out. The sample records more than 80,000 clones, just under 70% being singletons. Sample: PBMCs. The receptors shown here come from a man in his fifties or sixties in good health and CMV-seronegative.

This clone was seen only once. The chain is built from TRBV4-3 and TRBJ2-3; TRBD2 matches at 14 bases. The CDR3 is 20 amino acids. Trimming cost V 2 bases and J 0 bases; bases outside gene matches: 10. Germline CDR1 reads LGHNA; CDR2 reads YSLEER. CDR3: CASSQRTSGGYELSTDTQYF. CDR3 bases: TGCGCCAGCAGCCAAAGGACTAGCGGGGGGTATGAGCTTAGCACAGATACGCAGTATTTT.

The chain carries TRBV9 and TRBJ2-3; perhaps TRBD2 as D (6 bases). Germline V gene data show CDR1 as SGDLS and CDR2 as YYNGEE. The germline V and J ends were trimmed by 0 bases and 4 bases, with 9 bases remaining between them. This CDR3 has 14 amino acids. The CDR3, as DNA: TGTGCCAGCAGCGTAGGGCCGGGAGCAGATACGCAGTATTTT. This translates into CASSVGPGADTQYF.

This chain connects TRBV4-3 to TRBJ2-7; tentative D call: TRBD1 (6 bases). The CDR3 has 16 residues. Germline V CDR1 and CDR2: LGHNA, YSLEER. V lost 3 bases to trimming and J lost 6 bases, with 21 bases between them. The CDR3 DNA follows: TGCGCCAGCAGCCACCTTGTCGAGGGGGTGCCGGTCGAGCAGTACTTC. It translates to CASSHLVEGVPVEQYF.

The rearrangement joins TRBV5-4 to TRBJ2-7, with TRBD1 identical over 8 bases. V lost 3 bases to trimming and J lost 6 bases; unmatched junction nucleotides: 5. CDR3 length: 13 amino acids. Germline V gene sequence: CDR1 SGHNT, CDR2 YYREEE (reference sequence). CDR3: CASSSGQAGEQYF. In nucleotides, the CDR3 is TGTGCCAGCAGCTCGGGACAGGCGGGCGAGCAGTACTTC. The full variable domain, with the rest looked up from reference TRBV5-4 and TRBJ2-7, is ETGVTQSPTHLIKTRGQQVTLRCSSQSGHNTVSWYQQALGQGPQFIFQYYREEENGRGNFPPRFSGLQFPNYSSELNVNALELDDSALYLCASSSGQAGEQYFGPGTRLTVT.

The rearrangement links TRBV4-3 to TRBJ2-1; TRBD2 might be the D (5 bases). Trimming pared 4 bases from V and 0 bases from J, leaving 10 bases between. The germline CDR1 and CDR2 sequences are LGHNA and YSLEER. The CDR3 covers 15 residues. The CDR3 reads CASSPDRGSYNEQFF. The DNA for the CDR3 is TGCGCCAGCAGCCCCGACCGGGGCTCCTACAATGAGCAGTTCTTC.

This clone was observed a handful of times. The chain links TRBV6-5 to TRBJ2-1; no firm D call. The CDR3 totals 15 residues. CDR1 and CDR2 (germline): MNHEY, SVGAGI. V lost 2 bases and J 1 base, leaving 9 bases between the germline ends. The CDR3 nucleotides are TGTGCCAGCAGTTACGACTGGAATTCCTACAATGAGCAGTTCTTC. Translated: CASSYDWNSYNEQFF.

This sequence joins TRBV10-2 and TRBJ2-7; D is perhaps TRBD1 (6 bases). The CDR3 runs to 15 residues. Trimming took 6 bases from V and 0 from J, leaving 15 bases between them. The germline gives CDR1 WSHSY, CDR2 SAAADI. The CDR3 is CASSQRGSPSYEQYF. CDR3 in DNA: TGCGCCAGCAGCCAAAGGGGGTCCCCCTCCTACGAGCAGTACTTC.

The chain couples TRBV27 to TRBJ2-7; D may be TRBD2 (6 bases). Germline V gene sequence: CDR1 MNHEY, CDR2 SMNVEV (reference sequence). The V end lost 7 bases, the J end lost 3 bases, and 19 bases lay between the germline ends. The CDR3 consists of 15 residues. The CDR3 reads CASTPRGGGDYEQYV. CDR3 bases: TGTGCCAGCACCCCCCGCGGTGGCGGGGACTACGAGCAGTACGTC.

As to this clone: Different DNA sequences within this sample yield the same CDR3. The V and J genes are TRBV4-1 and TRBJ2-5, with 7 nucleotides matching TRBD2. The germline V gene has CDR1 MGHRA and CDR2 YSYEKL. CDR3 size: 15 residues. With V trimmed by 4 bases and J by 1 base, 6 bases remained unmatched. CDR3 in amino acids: CASSPGGRVQETQYF. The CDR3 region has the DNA TGCGCCAGCAGCCCCGGGGGGAGGGTCCAAGAGACCCAGTACTTC.

This CDR3 reads CASSAQGTDNEQFF. The CDR3 bases are TGTGCCAGCAGTGCACAGGGAACGGACAATGAGCAGTTCTTC. The J gene is TRBJ2-1, the V gene TRBV2; TRBD1 is a possible D gene (6 bases). CDR3 size: 14 residues. The germline V gene has CDR1 SNHLY and CDR2 FYNNEI. V was trimmed by 4 bases and J by 5 bases, leaving 12 bases between them. The whole variable domain, filled in from reference TRBV2 and TRBJ2-1, reads EPEVTQTPSHQVTQMGQEVILRCVPISNHLYFYWYRQILGQKVEFLVSFYNNEISEKSEIFDDQFSVERPDGSNFTLKIRSTKLEDSAMYFCASSAQGTDNEQFFGPGTRLTVL.

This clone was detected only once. The CDR3 region has the DNA TGTGCCAGTATTGACAGGACAGATACGCAGTATTTT. This codes for CASIDRTDTQYF. V is TRBV11-3 and J is TRBJ2-3, with D possibly matching TRBD1 (6 bases). This CDR3 contains 12 residues. Trimming removed 9 bases from V and 3 bases from J, with 10 bases in between. Germline V CDR1 and CDR2: SGHNT, YENEEA. The full variable domain, completed using reference TRBV11-3 and TRBJ2-3, is EAGVVQSPRYKIIEKKQPVAFWCNPISGHNTLYWYLQNLGQGPELLIRYENEEAVDDSQLPKDRFSAERLKGVDSTLKIQPAELGDSAVYLCASIDRTDTQYFGPGTRLTVL.

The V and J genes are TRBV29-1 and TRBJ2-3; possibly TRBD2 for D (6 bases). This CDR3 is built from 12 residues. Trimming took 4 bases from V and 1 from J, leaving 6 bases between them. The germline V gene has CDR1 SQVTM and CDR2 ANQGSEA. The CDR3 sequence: CSVASGTDTQYF. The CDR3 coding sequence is TGCAGCGTTGCTAGCGGCACAGATACGCAGTATTTT.

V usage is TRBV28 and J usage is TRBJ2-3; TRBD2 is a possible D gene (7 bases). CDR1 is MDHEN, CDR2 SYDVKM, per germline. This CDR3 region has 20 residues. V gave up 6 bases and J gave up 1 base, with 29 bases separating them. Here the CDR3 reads CASSTPTDLTGGVGTDTQYF. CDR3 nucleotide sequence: TGTGCCAGCAGCACCCCGACAGACCTTACGGGGGGCGTGGGCACAGATACGCAGTATTTT. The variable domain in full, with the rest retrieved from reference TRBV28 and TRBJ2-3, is DVKVTQSSRYLVKRTGEKVFLECVQDMDHENMFWYRQDPGLGLRLIYFSYDVKMKEKGDIPEGYSVSREKKERFSLILESASTNQTSMYLCASSTPTDLTGGVGTDTQYFGPGTRLTVL.

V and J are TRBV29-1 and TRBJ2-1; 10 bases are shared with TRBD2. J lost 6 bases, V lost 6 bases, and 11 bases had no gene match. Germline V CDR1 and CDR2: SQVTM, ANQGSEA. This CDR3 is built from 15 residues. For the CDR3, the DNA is TGCAGCGTCCATAGGCCTAGCGGGGGAAGCAATGAGCAGTTCTTC. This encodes CSVHRPSGGSNEQFF.

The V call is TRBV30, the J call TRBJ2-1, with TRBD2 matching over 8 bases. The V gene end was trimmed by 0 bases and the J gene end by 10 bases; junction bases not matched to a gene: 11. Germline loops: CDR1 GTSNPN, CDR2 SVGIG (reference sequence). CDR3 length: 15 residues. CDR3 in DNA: TGTGCCTGGAGTGTACGCCAAGCGGGGGCCCAAGAGCAGTTCTTC. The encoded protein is CAWSVRQAGAQEQFF.

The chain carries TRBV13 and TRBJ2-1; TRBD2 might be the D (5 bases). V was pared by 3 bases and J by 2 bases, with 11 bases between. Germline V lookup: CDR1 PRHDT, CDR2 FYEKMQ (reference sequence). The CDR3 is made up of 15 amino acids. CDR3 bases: TGTGCCAGCAGCTTGCCGAGCGGACCCTACAATGAGCAGTTCTTC. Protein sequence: CASSLPSGPYNEQFF.

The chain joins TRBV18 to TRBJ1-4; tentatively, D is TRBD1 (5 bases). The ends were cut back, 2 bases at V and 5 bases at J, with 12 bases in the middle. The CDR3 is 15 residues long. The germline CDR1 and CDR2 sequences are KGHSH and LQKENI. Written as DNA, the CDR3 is TGTGCCAGCTCACCAGGGAGGGACCAGAATGAAAAACTGTTTTTT. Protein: CASSPGRDQNEKLFF.

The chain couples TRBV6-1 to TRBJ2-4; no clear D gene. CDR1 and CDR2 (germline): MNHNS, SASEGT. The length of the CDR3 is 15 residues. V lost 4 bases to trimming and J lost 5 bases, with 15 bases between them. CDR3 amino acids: CASSGNRIFQNIQYF. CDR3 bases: TGTGCCAGCAGTGGAAACAGAATTTTCCAAAACATTCAGTACTTC.

CDR3: CATSRGGGSAETQYF. CDR3 nucleotides: TGTGCCACCAGCAGAGGGGGCGGGAGCGCAGAGACCCAGTACTTC. This sequence joins TRBV15 and TRBJ2-5, with 7 bases identical to TRBD2. Germline CDR1 LNHNV, CDR2 YYDKDF (reference sequence). The CDR3 is 15 amino acids. V shed 1 base, J shed 4 bases, and the junction held 6 bases outside the gene matches. Combining the CDR3 with reference TRBV15 and TRBJ2-5 gives the whole variable domain DAMVIQNPRYQVTQFGKPVTLSCSQTLNHNVMYWYQQKSSQAPKLLFHYYDKDFNNEADTPDNFQSRRPNTSFCFLDIRSPGLGDTAMYLCATSRGGGSAETQYFGPGTRLLVL.

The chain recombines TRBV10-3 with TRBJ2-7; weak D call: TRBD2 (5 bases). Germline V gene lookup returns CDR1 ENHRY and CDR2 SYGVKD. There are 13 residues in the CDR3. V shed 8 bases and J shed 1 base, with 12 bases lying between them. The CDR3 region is CAIGPPGSYEQYV. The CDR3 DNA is TGTGCCATCGGCCCCCCGGGGTCCTACGAGCAGTACGTC.

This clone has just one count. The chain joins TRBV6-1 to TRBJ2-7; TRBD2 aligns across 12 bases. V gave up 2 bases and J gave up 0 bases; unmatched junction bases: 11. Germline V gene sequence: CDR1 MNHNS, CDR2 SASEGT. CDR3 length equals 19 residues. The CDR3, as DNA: TGTGCCAGCAGTGAATTTCCTAGCGGGGGGGCCGCAAGCTCCTACGAGCAGTACTTC. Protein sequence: CASSEFPSGGAASSYEQYF.

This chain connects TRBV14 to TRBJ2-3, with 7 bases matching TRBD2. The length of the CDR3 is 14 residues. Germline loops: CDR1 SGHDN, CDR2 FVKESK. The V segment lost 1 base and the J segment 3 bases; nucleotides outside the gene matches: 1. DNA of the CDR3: TGTGCCAGCAGCCAAGTGGGAGGGACAGATACGCAGTATTTT. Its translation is CASSQVGGTDTQYF.

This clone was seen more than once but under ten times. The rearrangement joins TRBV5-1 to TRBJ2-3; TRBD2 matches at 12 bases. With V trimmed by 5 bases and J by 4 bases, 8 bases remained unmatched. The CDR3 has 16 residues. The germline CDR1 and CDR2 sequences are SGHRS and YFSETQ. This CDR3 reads CASSTGLAGGPDTQYF. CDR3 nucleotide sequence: TGCGCCAGCAGTACGGGCCTAGCGGGAGGGCCAGATACGCAGTATTTT.

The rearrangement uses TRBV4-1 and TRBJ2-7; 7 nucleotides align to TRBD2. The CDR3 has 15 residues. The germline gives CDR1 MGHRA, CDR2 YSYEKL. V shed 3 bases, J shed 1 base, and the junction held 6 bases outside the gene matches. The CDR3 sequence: CASSQPLLASYEQYF. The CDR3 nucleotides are TGCGCCAGCAGCCAGCCCCTACTAGCGTCCTACGAGCAGTACTTC.

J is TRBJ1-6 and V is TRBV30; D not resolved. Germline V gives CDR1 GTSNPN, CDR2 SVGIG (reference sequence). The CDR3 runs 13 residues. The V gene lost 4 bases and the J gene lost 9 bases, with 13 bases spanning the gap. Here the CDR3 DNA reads TGTGCCTGGAATGGTCAGGCTGGTTCACCCCTCCACTTT. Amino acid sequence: CAWNGQAGSPLHF.

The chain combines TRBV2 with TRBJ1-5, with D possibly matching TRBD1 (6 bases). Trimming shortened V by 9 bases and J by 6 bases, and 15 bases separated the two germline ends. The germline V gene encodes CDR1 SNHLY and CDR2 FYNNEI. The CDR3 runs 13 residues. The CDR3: CASTGQPGQPQHF. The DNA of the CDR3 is TGTGCCAGTACAGGACAGCCAGGTCAGCCCCAGCATTTT.

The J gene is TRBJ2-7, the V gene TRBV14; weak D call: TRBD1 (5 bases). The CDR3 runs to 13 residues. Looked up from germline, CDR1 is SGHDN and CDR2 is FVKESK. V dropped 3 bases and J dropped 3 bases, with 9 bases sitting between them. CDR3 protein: CASSQGLGYEQYV. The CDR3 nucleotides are TGTGCCAGCAGCCAGGGGCTCGGCTACGAGCAGTACGTC.

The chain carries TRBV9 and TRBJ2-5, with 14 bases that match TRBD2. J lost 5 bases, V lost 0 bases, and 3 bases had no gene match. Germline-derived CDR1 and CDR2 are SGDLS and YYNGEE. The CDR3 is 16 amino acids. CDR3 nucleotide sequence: TGTGCCAGCAGCGTAGGACTAGCGGGGGGGCCTGAGACCCAGTACTTC. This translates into CASSVGLAGGPETQYF. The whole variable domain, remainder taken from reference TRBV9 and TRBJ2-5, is DSGVTQTPKHLITATGQRVTLRCSPRSGDLSVYWYQQSLDQGLQFLIQYYNGEERAKGNILERFSAQQFPDLHSELNLSSLELGDSALYFCASSVGLAGGPETQYFGPGTRLLVL.

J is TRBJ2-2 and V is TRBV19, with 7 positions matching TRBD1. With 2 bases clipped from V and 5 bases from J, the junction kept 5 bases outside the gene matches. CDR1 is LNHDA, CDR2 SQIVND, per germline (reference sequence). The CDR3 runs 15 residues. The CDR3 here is CASSISGTVTGELFF. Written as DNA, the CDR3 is TGTGCCAGTAGTATATCCGGGACAGTGACCGGGGAGCTGTTTTTT.

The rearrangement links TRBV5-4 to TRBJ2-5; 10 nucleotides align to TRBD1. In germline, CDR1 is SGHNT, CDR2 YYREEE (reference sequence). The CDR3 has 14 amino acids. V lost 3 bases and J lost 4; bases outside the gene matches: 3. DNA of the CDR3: TGTGCCAGCAGCTCAAGGACAGGGGGAGAGACCCAGTACTTC. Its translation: CASSSRTGGETQYF.